The sequence of this TCR beta chain was determined in a study of tumor-infiltrating lymphocytes in localized non-small cell lung cancer. Study-level information: Some samples were collected after neoadjuvant chemotherapy; smokers, never-smokers and several histologies were included.

A remark on this clone: Its specificity is unknown.

TCRdb's copy holds only in-frame clones and misses some; the assay was immunoSEQ multiplex PCR. The profile shows roughly 5,800 clones, approximately 70% of them singletons. Points from the study as a whole: Higher tumor T cell infiltration than in uninvolved lung was supported by TCRbeta sequencing.

V shed 0 bases, J shed 7 bases, and the junction held 11 bases outside the gene matches. This CDR3 contains 15 residues. Germline V gene lookup returns CDR1 GTSNPN and CDR2 SVGIG (reference sequence). The chain is built from TRBV30 and TRBJ2-5; 7 nucleotides match TRBD1. Sequenced material: uninvolved lung tissue not adjacent to the tumor. The TCR sequence derives from a human donor with non-small cell lung cancer. CDR3 residues: CAWSVLGQQFGTQYF. The DNA for the CDR3 is TGTGCCTGGAGTGTCCTGGGACAGCAGTTTGGGACCCAGTACTTC.